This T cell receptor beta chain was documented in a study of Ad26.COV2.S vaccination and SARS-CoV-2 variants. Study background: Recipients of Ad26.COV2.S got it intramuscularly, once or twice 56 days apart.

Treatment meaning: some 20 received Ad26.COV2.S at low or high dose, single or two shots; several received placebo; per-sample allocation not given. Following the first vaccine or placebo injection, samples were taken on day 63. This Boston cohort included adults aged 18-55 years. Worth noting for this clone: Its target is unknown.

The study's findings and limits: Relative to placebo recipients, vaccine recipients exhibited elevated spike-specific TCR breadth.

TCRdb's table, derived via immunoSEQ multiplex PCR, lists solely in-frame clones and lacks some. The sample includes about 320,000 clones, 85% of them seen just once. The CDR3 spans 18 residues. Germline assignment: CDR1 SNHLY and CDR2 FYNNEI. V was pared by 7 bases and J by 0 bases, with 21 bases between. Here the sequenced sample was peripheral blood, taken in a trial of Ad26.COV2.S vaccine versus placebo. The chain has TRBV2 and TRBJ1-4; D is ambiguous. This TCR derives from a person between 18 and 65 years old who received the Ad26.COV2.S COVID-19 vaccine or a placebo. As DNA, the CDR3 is TGTGCCAGCATGACAAAAGTCCGGGTATTTGCAACTAATGAAAAACTGTTTTTT. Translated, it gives CASMTKVRVFATNEKLFF.